This entry lists 16 T cell receptor beta chains sequenced from one sample in a study of T cells in Graves' hyperthyroidism and ophthalmopathy. What was amplified from RNA transcripts were TCR beta CDR3 regions. Using the HTBI primer set, a first-round RT-PCR was run on the TCR CDR3. TCRdb passed the multiplex PCR reads through MiXCR, listing each CDR3 protein once. Of 600,000 to 800,000 distinct CDR3 sequences in the sample, 35% were seen once. The specimen was blood. Receptors originate from a woman aged 40-49 years with Graves' hyperthyroidism.

Regarding this clonotype: Compared with germline, one end of the junction differs, possibly owing to a read error. The chain recombines TRBV10-3 with TRBJ1-5, with D uncertain. CDR1 and CDR2 from the germline V gene are ENHRY and SYGVKD. CDR3 length equals 16 residues. CDR3 coding DNA: TGTGCCAGCAGTTACGGGGTAAAAGATAGCAATCAGCCCCAGCATTTT. This codes for CASSYGVKDSNQPQHF.

The rearrangement links TRBV19 to TRBJ2-2, with TRBD1 matching over 8 bases. The CDR3 consists of 15 residues. Germline CDR1 and CDR2: LNHDA and SQIVND (reference sequence). J gave up 1 base and V 5 bases, and 3 bases lay outside the gene matches. CDR3 amino acids: CASSRQGLNTGELFF. The CDR3 bases are TGTGCCAGTAGTCGACAGGGGTTGAACACCGGGGAGCTGTTTTTT.

This sequence joins TRBV5-4 and TRBJ1-5; D remains ambiguous. The CDR3 consists of 15 residues. V was shortened by 1 base and J by 1 base, with 9 bases between the two germline ends. CDR1 and CDR2 (germline): SGHNT, YYREEE (reference sequence). The CDR3 nucleotides are TGTGCCAGCAGCTTGATGGGCGCAAGCAATCAGCCCCAGCATTTT. It codes for CASSLMGASNQPQHF.

The rearrangement uses TRBV4-2 and TRBJ1-5; the D is unclear. Trimming removed 4 bases at V and 5 bases at J, with 15 bases between. There are 15 residues in the CDR3. Germline V gene data show CDR1 as LGHNA and CDR2 as YNFKEQ. The CDR3, as DNA: TGTGCCAGCAGCCTAGGAGTGGGCGAGGATCAGCCCCAGCATTTT. Translated, it gives CASSLGVGEDQPQHF.

The chain joins TRBV19 to TRBJ2-2; 9 nucleotides align to TRBD1. The length of the CDR3 is 13 residues. CDR1 is LNHDA, CDR2 SQIVND, per germline (reference sequence). Germline trimming cut 8 bases from V and 6 bases from J; bases unmatched to any gene: 4. The CDR3 DNA sequence: TGTGCCAGTGGACAGGGGAATCCCGGGGAGCTGTTTTTT. As protein: CASGQGNPGELFF.

This clonotype was seen repeatedly, ten times or more. The chain uses TRBV5-1 and TRBJ1-6; 8 bases are shared with TRBD1. The length of the CDR3 is 15 residues. Germline assignment: CDR1 SGHRS and CDR2 YFSETQ. Trimming at V came to 4 bases and at J to 6 bases, leaving 6 bases not matched to a gene. CDR3 sequence (DNA): TGCGCCAGCAGCCCATGGACAGGGCTTAATTCACCCCTCCACTTT. It specifies CASSPWTGLNSPLHF.

With regard to this clonotype: An end of the junction does not agree with germline; a read error may underlie this. The rearrangement links TRBV5-4 to TRBJ1-1; perhaps TRBD1 as D (5 bases). Per germline, CDR1 SGHNT and CDR2 YYREEE (reference sequence). The CDR3 totals 13 residues. The CDR3 sequence: CASSLSPGSGAFF. DNA of the CDR3: TGCGCCAGCAGCTTGTCCCCAGGGTCGGGGGCTTTCTTT.

This clonotype was seen repeatedly, ten times or more. The chain links TRBV7-3 to TRBJ2-7, with TRBD2 matching over 7 bases. The CDR3 is 14 residues long. V shed 3 bases, J shed 3 bases, and the junction held 5 bases outside the gene matches. Germline V gives CDR1 SGHTA, CDR2 FQGTGA. The CDR3 spells CASSFGPSGYEQYF. CDR3 in DNA: TGTGCCAGCAGCTTCGGGCCTAGCGGCTACGAGCAGTACTTC.

The chain is built from TRBV7-8 and TRBJ2-7; unclear D gene. Trimming removed 2 bases from V and 7 bases from J, with 12 bases in between. Germline CDR1 is SGHVS and CDR2 is FQNEAQ. The CDR3 consists of 13 residues. CDR3 loop: CASSLPSVREQYF. The DNA of the CDR3 is TGTGCCAGCAGCTTACCCTCAGTTCGAGAGCAGTACTTC.

The rearrangement links TRBV2 to TRBJ2-7, with D possibly being TRBD1 (6 bases). CDR3 size: 13 residues. The germline V and J ends were trimmed by 7 bases and 4 bases, with 14 bases remaining between them. Germline lookup yields CDR1 SNHLY and CDR2 FYNNEI. CDR3 amino acids: CASKAGERYEQYF. The CDR3 region has the DNA TGTGCCAGCAAAGCAGGGGAGCGGTACGAGCAGTACTTC.

This clonotype was seen more than once but under ten times. The rearrangement joins TRBV10-3 to TRBJ2-2, with TRBD1 identical over 11 bases. The CDR3 contains 15 residues. The J segment lost 7 bases and the V segment lost 4 bases, leaving 5 bases of the junction unmatched. In germline, CDR1 is ENHRY, CDR2 SYGVKD. The DNA of the CDR3 is TGTGCCATCAGTGGGACAGGGGGCAGGGACGGGGAGCTGTTTTTT. This translates into CAISGTGGRDGELFF.

This chain uses TRBV5-1 with TRBJ2-5, with a tentative D call TRBD2 (5 bases). CDR1 is SGHRS, CDR2 YFSETQ, per germline. V was clipped by 4 bases and J by 3 bases, with 10 bases between them. This CDR3 contains 13 residues. CDR3 amino acids: CASSLETKETQYF. The CDR3 DNA reads as TGCGCCAGCAGCCTGGAGACTAAAGAGACCCAGTACTTC.

This clonotype was detected many times. The rearrangement uses TRBV10-3 and TRBJ1-3; tentatively, D is TRBD1 (6 bases). The CDR3 is 13 residues long. The V gene lost 10 bases and the J gene lost 1 base, with 11 bases spanning the gap. Looked up from germline, CDR1 is ENHRY and CDR2 is SYGVKD. In DNA, the CDR3 is TGTGCCACTTCAGGGGATTCTGGAAACACCATATATTTT. This codes for CATSGDSGNTIYF.

The chain joins TRBV10-3 to TRBJ1-1; no firm D call. CDR1 and CDR2 from the germline V gene are ENHRY and SYGVKD. Trimming removed 5 bases from V and 5 bases from J, with 18 bases in between. The CDR3 has 15 residues. The CDR3 sequence: CAISRQEAPRTEAFF. CDR3 DNA sequence: TGTGCCATCAGTAGACAAGAGGCACCCAGGACTGAAGCTTTCTTT.

V is TRBV4-1 and J is TRBJ1-5; D is unclear. With 3 bases removed from V and 5 bases from J, the gap between germline ends came to 8 bases. From germline, CDR1 is MGHRA and CDR2 YSYEKL. The CDR3 totals 13 residues. CDR3 loop: CASSQYPDQPQHF. In DNA, the CDR3 is TGCGCCAGCAGCCAGTACCCGGATCAGCCCCAGCATTTT.

In its sample, this clonotype was seen many times. The rearrangement uses TRBV29-1 and TRBJ1-4, with TRBD1 matching over 10 bases. This CDR3 region has 16 residues. CDR1 is SQVTM, CDR2 ANQGSEA, per germline. J was trimmed by 8 bases and V by 5 bases; bases with no gene match: 14. CDR3 sequence reads: CSVRDRGSPAGEKLFF. CDR3 sequence (DNA): TGCAGCGTTAGGGACAGGGGCTCACCTGCAGGCGAAAAACTGTTTTTT.